This T cell receptor beta chain derives from a study of T cells after yellow fever vaccination. The CDR3 covers 13 residues. In germline, CDR1 is PRHDT, CDR2 FYEKMQ (reference sequence). V gave up 5 bases and J gave up 1 base, with 6 bases separating them. 5'RACE template switching produced TCR cDNA carrying a universal primer site and UMIs. TCRdb called the 5' RACE reads again in MiXCR, with one record for every CDR3 protein. The data contain roughly 63,000 distinct CDR3 sequences, 7.4% of them seen just once; the ten biggest clones take up approximately 34%. Here the sequenced sample was CD8+ T cells sorted from PBMCs, taken 15 days after the yellow fever booster vaccination. The rearrangement links TRBV13 to TRBJ1-5, with a tentative D call TRBD1 (5 bases). This receptor was obtained from a man in his thirties or forties who received the YFV17D yellow fever vaccine. The DNA for the CDR3 is TGTGCCAGCAGCGAGGGGAGCAATCAGCCCCAGCATTTT. Translation gives CASSEGSNQPQHF.